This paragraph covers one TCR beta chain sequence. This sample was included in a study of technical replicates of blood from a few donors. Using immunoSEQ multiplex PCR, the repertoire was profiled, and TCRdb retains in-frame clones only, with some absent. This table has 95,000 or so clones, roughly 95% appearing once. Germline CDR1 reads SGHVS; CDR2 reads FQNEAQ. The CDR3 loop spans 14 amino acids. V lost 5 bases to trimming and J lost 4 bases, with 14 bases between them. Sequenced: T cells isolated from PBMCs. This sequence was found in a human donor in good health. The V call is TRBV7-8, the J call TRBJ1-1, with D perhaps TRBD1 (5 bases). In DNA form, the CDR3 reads TGTGCCAGCAGCCCTTTAGGGGAAAGCACTGAAGCTTTCTTT. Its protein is CASSPLGESTEAFF.